These 17 T cell receptor beta chains came from one sample sequenced in a study of T cell responses to AZD1222 COVID-19 vaccine. TCRdb's copy holds only in-frame clones and misses some; the assay was immunoSEQ multiplex PCR. Of around 120,000 clones in the sample, 92% were seen once. The sequencing here drew on peripheral blood, taken on day 0 of AZD1222 vaccination. These receptors all come from an adult in good health.

The V call is TRBV21-1, the J call TRBJ2-7. TRBV21-1 is a recognized pseudogene. CDR3 length: 14 amino acids. The CDR3 region is CASAPQSTLHEQYF. CDR3 nucleotides: TGTGCCAGCGCACCTCAAAGCACACTCCACGAGCAGTACTTC.

This rearrangement joins TRBV19 to TRBJ1-5; TRBD1 is a possible D gene (5 bases). CDR3 length: 13 amino acids. Germline loops: CDR1 LNHDA, CDR2 SQIVND (reference sequence). V gave up 3 bases and J gave up 7 bases, with 10 bases separating them. The CDR3 loop reads CASSIQQGQPQHF. The CDR3 DNA reads TGTGCCAGTAGTATCCAGCAGGGCCAGCCCCAGCATTTT.

The rearrangement joins TRBV11-2 to TRBJ1-1; 8 bases match TRBD1. J lost 6 bases, V lost 5 bases, and 8 bases had no gene match. The CDR3 consists of 14 residues. The germline CDR1 and CDR2 sequences are SGHAT and FQNNGV. The CDR3 loop reads CASSAGGGIAEAFF. The CDR3 nucleotides read TGTGCCAGCAGCGCAGGGGGCGGAATCGCTGAAGCTTTCTTT.

The V and J genes are TRBV5-6 and TRBJ2-7; 11 bases fit TRBD2. V lost 7 bases, J lost 2 bases, and 8 bases stayed unmatched. The germline CDR1 and CDR2 sequences are SGHDT and YYEEEE. The CDR3 is 15 residues long. The CDR3 loop is CASGLGLAVTYEQYF. The CDR3 DNA reads TGTGCCAGCGGGCTGGGACTAGCGGTTACCTACGAGCAGTACTTC.

The rearrangement joins TRBV5-1 to TRBJ2-6, with TRBD2 matching over 11 bases. Germline V gene sequence: CDR1 SGHRS, CDR2 YFSETQ. This CDR3 spans 18 amino acids. Unmatched junction bases numbered 5, after V lost 1 base and J lost 2 bases. CDR3 in DNA: TGCGCCAGCAGCTTGTGGGCTAGCGGGGGGACTGGGGCCAACGTCCTGACTTTC. This gives the protein CASSLWASGGTGANVLTF. The complete variable domain, with remaining parts taken from reference TRBV5-1 and TRBJ2-6, reads KAGVTQTPRYLIKTRGQQVTLSCSPISGHRSVSWYQQTPGQGLQFLFEYFSETQRNKGNFPGRFSGRQFSNSRSEMNVSTLELGDSALYLCASSLWASGGTGANVLTFGAGSRLTVL.

The chain couples TRBV5-1 to TRBJ2-3, with D possibly matching TRBD2 (5 bases). The germline gives CDR1 SGHRS, CDR2 YFSETQ. This CDR3 has 13 residues. Trimming shortened V by 4 bases and J by 2 bases, and 8 bases separated the two germline ends. CDR3 residues: CASSTRDTDTQYF. DNA for the CDR3: TGCGCCAGCAGCACCCGGGACACAGATACGCAGTATTTT.

V and J are TRBV2 and TRBJ1-2; D uncertain. Germline values: CDR1 SNHLY, CDR2 FYNNEI. Trimming left V 0 bases short and J 6 bases short, with 14 bases between. The CDR3 has 15 amino acids. The CDR3: CASSEALGVRDGYTF. The CDR3 bases are TGTGCCAGCAGTGAAGCGCTTGGGGTAAGAGATGGCTACACCTTC. Combining the CDR3 with reference TRBV2 and TRBJ1-2 gives the whole variable domain EPEVTQTPSHQVTQMGQEVILRCVPISNHLYFYWYRQILGQKVEFLVSFYNNEISEKSEIFDDQFSVERPDGSNFTLKIRSTKLEDSAMYFCASSEALGVRDGYTFGSGTRLTVV.

The chain combines TRBV6-4 with TRBJ2-3, with TRBD2 matching over 9 bases. The V gene's germline CDR1 is MRHNA and CDR2 SNTAGT. This CDR3 spans 15 amino acids. The trim removed 0 bases at V and 8 bases at J, leaving 6 bases unmatched. As DNA, the CDR3 is TGTGCCAGCAGTGACTCGGCGGGGGGGCAGGGTACGCAGTATTTT. The encoded protein is CASSDSAGGQGTQYF.

This chain joins TRBV7-8 and TRBJ1-6, with D perhaps TRBD1 (6 bases). V was cut by 2 bases and J by 10 bases, with 12 bases left in between. Germline lookup yields CDR1 SGHVS and CDR2 FQNEAQ. The CDR3 extends over 14 amino acids. The CDR3: CASSLNRERSPLHF. In DNA, the CDR3 is TGTGCCAGCAGCTTAAACAGGGAAAGGTCACCCCTCCACTTT. Variable domain in full (rest from reference TRBV7-8 and TRBJ1-6): GAGVSQSPRYKVAKRGQDVALRCDPISGHVSLFWYQQALGQGPEFLTYFQNEAQLDKSGLPSDRFFAERPEGSVSTLKIQRTQQEDSAVYLCASSLNRERSPLHFGNGTRLTVT.

This clone was detected only a few times. V gene TRBV4-3 combines with J gene TRBJ1-3; no clear D gene. Trimming removed 0 bases at V and 0 bases at J, with 18 bases between. The CDR3 covers 19 residues. Germline V lookup: CDR1 LGHNA, CDR2 YSLEER. The DNA of the CDR3 is TGCGCCAGCAGCCAAGAGGTGCCATTACAGAGCCTCTCTGGAAACACCATATATTTT. Its translation: CASSQEVPLQSLSGNTIYF.

The J gene is TRBJ1-2, the V gene TRBV20-1, with TRBD1 matching 10 bases. The J segment lost 6 bases and the V segment lost 3 bases, leaving 10 bases of the junction unmatched. Germline loops: CDR1 DFQATT, CDR2 SNEGSKA (reference sequence). CDR3 size: 15 residues. CDR3 DNA sequence: TGCAGTGCTAGTACCGCGGACAGGGGGATAGATGGCTACACCTTC. It yields the protein CSASTADRGIDGYTF.

V gene TRBV28 combines with J gene TRBJ1-2; TRBD1 matches at 10 bases. Germline values: CDR1 MDHEN, CDR2 SYDVKM. The CDR3 is made up of 16 amino acids. Unmatched junction bases numbered 15, after V lost 6 bases and J lost 8 bases. The CDR3 here is CASSRDRGLGLRGYTF. As DNA, the CDR3 is TGTGCCAGCAGCCGGGACAGGGGTTTGGGTCTTAGAGGCTACACCTTC.

Points on this clone: The junction shows a germline mismatch at one end, possibly a read error. The V call is TRBV6-2 or TRBV6-3, the J call TRBJ1-1; possible D gene TRBD1, 5 bases. Per the germline V gene, CDR1 is MNHEY and CDR2 is SVGEGT. The CDR3 loop spans 12 amino acids. The DNA of the CDR3 is TGTGCCAGCAGTAATGGAAGAGGGGACCAGGATTTT. It encodes CASSNGRGDQDF.

The J gene is TRBJ2-5, the V gene TRBV14, with 10 nucleotides matching TRBD2. Germline CDR1 and CDR2: SGHDN and FVKESK. With V trimmed by 3 bases and J by 2 bases, 6 bases remained unmatched. This CDR3 has 16 residues. CDR3 sequence: CASSHIGLAEQETQYF. CDR3 bases: TGTGCCAGCAGCCATATAGGACTAGCGGAACAAGAGACCCAGTACTTC.

V gene TRBV7-2 combines with J gene TRBJ1-4; D not certain. The germline CDR1 and CDR2 sequences are SGHTA and FQGNSA. The length of the CDR3 is 13 residues. V was trimmed by 1 base and J by 6 bases, leaving 6 bases between them. CDR3 nucleotides: TGTGCCAGCAGCTTAGGGCCACATGAAAAACTGTTTTTT. It is translated as CASSLGPHEKLFF.

J is TRBJ2-3 and V is TRBV6-2 or TRBV6-3, with 10 bases lining up with TRBD2. V was pared by 3 bases and J by 2 bases, with 5 bases of the junction left unmatched. Looked up from germline, CDR1 is MNHEY and CDR2 is SVGEGT. CDR3 size: 16 residues. Here the CDR3 reads CASSYFSGGITDTQYF. CDR3 nucleotide sequence: TGTGCCAGCAGTTATTTTAGCGGGGGGATCACAGATACGCAGTATTTT.

The chain is built from TRBV27 and TRBJ1-2; 8 nucleotides align to TRBD1. Trimming cost V 5 bases and J 4 bases; bases outside gene matches: 15. Germline values: CDR1 MNHEY, CDR2 SMNVEV (reference sequence). The CDR3 is 17 amino acids. The chain's CDR3 is CASSGPGSTGVVYGYTF. In DNA form, the CDR3 reads TGTGCCAGCAGTGGCCCGGGTTCGACAGGGGTGGTCTATGGCTACACCTTC.